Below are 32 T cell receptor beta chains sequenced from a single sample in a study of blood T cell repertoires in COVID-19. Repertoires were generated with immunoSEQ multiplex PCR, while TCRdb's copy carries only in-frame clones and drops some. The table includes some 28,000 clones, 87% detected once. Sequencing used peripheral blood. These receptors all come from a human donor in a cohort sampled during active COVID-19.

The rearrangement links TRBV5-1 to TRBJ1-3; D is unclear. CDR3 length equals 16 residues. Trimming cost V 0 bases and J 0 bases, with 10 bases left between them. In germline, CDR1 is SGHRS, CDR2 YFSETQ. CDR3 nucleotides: TGCGCCAGCAGCTTGGGGCCTGAAAACTCTGGAAACACCATATATTTT. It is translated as CASSLGPENSGNTIYF.

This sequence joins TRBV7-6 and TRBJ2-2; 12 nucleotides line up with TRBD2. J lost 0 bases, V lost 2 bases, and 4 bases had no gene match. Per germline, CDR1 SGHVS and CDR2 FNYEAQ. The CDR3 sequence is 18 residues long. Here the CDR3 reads CASSLSSGRAANTGELFF. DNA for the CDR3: TGTGCCAGCAGCTTATCTAGCGGGAGGGCCGCGAACACCGGGGAGCTGTTTTTT.

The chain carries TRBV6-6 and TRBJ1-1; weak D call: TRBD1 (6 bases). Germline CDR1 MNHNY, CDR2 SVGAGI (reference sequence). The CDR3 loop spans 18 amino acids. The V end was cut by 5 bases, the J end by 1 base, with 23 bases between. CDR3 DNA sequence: TGTGCCAGCAGTCGAACGACGCAGGGGTATATCAGGAACACTGAAGCTTTCTTT. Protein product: CASSRTTQGYIRNTEAFF.

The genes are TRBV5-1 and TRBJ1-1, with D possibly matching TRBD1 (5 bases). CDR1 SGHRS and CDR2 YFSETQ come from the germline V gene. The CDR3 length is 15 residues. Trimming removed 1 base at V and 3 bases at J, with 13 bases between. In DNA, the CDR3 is TGCGCCAGCAGCTTGACTGGCAGGGCGGACACTGAAGCTTTCTTT. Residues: CASSLTGRADTEAFF.

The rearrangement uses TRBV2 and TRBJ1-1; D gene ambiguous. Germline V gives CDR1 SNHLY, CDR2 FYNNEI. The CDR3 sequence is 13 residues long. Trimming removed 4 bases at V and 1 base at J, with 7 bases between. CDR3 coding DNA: TGTGCCAGCAGTGGAGATCCGAACACTGAAGCTTTCTTT. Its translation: CASSGDPNTEAFF. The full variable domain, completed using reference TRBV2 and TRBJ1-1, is EPEVTQTPSHQVTQMGQEVILRCVPISNHLYFYWYRQILGQKVEFLVSFYNNEISEKSEIFDDQFSVERPDGSNFTLKIRSTKLEDSAMYFCASSGDPNTEAFFGQGTRLTVV.

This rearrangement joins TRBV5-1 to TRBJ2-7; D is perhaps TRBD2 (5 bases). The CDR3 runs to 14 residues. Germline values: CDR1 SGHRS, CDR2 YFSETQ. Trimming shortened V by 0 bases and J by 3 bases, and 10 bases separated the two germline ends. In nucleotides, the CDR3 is TGCGCCAGCAGCTTGGAGGACTTCCTCTACGAGCAGTACTTC. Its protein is CASSLEDFLYEQYF.

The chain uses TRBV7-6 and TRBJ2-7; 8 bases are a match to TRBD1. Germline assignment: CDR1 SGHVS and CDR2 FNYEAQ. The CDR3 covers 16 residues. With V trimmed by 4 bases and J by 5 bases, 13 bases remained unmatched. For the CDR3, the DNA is TGTGCCAGCAGCTCCCGGCGGACAGGGAGGCGCAACGAGCAGTACTTC. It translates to CASSSRRTGRRNEQYF.

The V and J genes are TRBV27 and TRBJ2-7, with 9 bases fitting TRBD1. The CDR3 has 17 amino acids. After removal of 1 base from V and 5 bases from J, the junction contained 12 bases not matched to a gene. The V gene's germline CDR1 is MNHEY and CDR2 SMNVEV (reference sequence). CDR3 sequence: CASSLWGGDRVFDEQYF. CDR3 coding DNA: TGTGCCAGCAGTTTATGGGGAGGGGACAGGGTCTTTGACGAGCAGTACTTC.

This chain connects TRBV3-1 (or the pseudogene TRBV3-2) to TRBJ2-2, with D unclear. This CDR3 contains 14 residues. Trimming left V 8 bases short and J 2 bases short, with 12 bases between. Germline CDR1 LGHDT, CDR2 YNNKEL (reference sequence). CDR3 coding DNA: TGTGCCAGCCGACTGACCCAAAACACCGGGGAGCTGTTTTTT. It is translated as CASRLTQNTGELFF.

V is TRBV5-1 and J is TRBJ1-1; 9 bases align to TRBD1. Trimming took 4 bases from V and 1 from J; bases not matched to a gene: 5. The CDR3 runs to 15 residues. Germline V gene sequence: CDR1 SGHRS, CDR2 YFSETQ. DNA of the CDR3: TGCGCCAGCAGCCAGGGACAGGGTGGGAACACTGAAGCTTTCTTT. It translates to CASSQGQGGNTEAFF.

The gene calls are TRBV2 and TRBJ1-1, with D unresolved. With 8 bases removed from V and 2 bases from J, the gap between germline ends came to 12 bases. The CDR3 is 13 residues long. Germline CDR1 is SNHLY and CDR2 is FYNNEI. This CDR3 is CASSRFSNTEAFF. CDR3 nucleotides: TGTGCCAGCTCGCGGTTCTCTAACACTGAAGCTTTCTTT.

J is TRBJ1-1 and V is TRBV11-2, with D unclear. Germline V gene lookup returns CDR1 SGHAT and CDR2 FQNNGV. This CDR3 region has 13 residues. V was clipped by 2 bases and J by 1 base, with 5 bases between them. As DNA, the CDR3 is TGTGCCAGCAGCTTACGGGAGAACACTGAAGCTTTCTTT. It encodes CASSLRENTEAFF.

CDR3 nucleotide sequence: TGTGCCAGTAGTGTTACAGGGGGAGCGAACACTGAAGCTTTCTTT. Amino acid sequence: CASSVTGGANTEAFF. The chain combines TRBV19 with TRBJ1-1; 8 nucleotides line up with TRBD1. The junction had 6 bases not matched to a gene; V was cut back by 5 bases and J by 1 base. The CDR3 covers 15 residues. Germline CDR1 LNHDA, CDR2 SQIVND (reference sequence).

The CDR3: CATQGGSYHNEQFF. CDR3 sequence (DNA): TGTGCCACCCAAGGAGGGAGTTACCACAATGAGCAGTTCTTC. The chain recombines TRBV27 with TRBJ2-1, with D possibly matching TRBD2 (6 bases). CDR3 length equals 14 residues. CDR1 is MNHEY, CDR2 SMNVEV, per germline (reference sequence). The ends were cut back, 10 bases at V and 5 bases at J, with 18 bases in the middle.

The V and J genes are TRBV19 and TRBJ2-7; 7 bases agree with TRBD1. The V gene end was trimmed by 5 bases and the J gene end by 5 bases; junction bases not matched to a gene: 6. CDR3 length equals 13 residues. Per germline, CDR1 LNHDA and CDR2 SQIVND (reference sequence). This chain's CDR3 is CASSEQGQDEQYF. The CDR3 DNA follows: TGTGCCAGTAGTGAACAGGGGCAAGACGAGCAGTACTTC.

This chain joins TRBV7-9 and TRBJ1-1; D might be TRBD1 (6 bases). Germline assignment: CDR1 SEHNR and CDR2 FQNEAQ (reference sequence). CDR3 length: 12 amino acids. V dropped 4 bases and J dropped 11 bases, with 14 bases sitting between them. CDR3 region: CASSWGPLDAFF. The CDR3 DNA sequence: TGTGCCAGCAGCTGGGGGCCTCTTGATGCTTTCTTT.

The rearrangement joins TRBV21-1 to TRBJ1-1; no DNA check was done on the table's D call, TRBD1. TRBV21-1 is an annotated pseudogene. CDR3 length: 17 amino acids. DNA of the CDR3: TGTGCCAGCAGCAATTGGCCAGGCCTACGTATCGGCACTGAAGCTTTCTTT. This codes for CASSNWPGLRIGTEAFF.

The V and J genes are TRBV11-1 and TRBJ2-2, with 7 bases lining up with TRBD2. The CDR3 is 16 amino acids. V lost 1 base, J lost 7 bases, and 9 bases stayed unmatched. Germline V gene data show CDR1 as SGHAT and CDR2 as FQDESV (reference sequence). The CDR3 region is CASSLVWGGPDGELFF. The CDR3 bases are TGTGCCAGCAGCTTAGTTTGGGGAGGGCCTGACGGGGAGCTGTTTTTT.

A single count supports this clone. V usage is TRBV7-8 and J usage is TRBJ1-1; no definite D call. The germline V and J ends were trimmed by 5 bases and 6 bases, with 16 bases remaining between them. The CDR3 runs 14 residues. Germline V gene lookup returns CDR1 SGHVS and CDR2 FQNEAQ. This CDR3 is CASSLEEGDAEAFF. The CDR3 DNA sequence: TGTGCCAGCAGCCTCGAAGAGGGTGACGCTGAAGCTTTCTTT.

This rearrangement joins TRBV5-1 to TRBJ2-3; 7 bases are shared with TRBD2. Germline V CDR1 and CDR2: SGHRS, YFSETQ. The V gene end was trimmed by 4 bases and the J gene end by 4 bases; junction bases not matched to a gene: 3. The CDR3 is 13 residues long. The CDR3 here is CASSLGGADTQYF. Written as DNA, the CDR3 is TGCGCCAGCAGCCTGGGGGGGGCAGATACGCAGTATTTT.

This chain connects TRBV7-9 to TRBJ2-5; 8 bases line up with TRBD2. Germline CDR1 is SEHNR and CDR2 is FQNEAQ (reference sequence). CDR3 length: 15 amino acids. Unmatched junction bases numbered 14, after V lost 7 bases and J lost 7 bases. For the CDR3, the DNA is TGTGCCAGCATGATGTCCGGGAGCGGGAGTGTGACCCAGTACTTC. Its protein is CASMMSGSGSVTQYF.

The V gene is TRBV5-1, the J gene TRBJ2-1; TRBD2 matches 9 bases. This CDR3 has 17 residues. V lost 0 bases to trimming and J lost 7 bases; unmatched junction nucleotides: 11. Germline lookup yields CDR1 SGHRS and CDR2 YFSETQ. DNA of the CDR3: TGCGCCAGCAGCTTGGCTAGCGGGAATAGTCGTAAAAATGAGCAGTTCTTC. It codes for CASSLASGNSRKNEQFF.

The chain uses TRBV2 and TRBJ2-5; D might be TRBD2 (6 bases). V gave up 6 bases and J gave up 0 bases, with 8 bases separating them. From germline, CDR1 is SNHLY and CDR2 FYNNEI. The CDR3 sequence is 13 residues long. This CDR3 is CASREGYQETQYF. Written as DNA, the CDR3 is TGTGCCAGCAGGGAGGGGTACCAAGAGACCCAGTACTTC.

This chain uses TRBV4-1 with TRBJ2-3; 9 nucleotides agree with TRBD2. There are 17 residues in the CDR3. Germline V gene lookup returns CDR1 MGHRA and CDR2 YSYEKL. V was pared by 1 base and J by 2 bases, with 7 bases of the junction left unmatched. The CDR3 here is CASSQGVAGGYTDTQYF. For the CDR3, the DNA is TGCGCCAGCAGCCAAGGGGTGGCGGGGGGGTACACAGATACGCAGTATTTT.

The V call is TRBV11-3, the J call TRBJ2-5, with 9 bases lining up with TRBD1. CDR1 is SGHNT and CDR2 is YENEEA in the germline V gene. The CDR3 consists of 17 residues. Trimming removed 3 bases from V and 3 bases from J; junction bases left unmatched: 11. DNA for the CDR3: TGTGCCAGCAGCTTTTTTCCGACTGGGGACAGGGAAGAGACCCAGTACTTC. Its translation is CASSFFPTGDREETQYF.

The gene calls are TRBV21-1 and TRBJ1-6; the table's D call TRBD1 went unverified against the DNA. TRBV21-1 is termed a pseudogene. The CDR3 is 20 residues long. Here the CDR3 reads CASSKSRIRHVVLYNSPLHF. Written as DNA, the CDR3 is TGTGCCAGCAGCAAATCCCGTATTCGACATGTCGTGTTATATAATTCACCCCTCCACTTT.

CDR3 residues: CASSKVLVFSGGLNQPQHF. The CDR3, as DNA: TGTGCCAGCAGCAAAGTTTTAGTTTTTTCAGGGGGCCTTAATCAGCCCCAGCATTTT. This rearrangement joins TRBV21-1 to TRBJ1-5; TRBD1, as called in the table, went unchecked against the DNA. TRBV21-1 constitutes a pseudogene. The CDR3 has 19 residues.

The DNA of the CDR3 is TGCGCCAGCAGCCCAATCCTGGGTGGGACAGGGAGCGACGAGCAGTACTTC. Translating it yields CASSPILGGTGSDEQYF. The chain links TRBV4-1 to TRBJ2-7; 9 bases align to TRBD1. CDR3 length equals 17 residues. J lost 5 bases, V lost 4 bases, and 15 bases had no gene match. Germline V gene lookup returns CDR1 MGHRA and CDR2 YSYEKL.

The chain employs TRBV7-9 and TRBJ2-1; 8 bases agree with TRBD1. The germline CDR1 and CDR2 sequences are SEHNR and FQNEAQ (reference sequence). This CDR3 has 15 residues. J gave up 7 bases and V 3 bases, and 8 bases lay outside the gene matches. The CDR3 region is CASSFDRGLPNEQFF. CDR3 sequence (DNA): TGTGCCAGCAGCTTTGACAGGGGTCTTCCGAATGAGCAGTTCTTC. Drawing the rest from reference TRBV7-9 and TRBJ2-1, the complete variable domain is DTGVSQNPRHKITKRGQNVTFRCDPISEHNRLYWYRQTLGQGPEFLTYFQNEAQLEKSRLLSDRFSAERPKGSFSTLEIQRTEQGDSAMYLCASSFDRGLPNEQFFGPGTRLTVL.

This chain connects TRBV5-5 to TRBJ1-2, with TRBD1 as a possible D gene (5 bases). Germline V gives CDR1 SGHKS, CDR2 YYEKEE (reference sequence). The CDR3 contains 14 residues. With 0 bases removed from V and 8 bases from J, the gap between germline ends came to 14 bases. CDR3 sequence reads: CASSLGTLRSGYTF. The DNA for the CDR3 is TGTGCCAGCAGCTTGGGGACACTCAGGAGCGGCTACACCTTC.

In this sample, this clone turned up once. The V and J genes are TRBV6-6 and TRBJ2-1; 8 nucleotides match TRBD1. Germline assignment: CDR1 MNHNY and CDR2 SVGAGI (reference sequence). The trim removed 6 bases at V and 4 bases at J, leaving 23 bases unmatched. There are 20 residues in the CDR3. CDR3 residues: CASSSSRGRSNGITYNEQFF. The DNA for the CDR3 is TGTGCCAGCAGCTCAAGCAGGGGGCGAAGTAATGGTATCACGTACAATGAGCAGTTCTTC.

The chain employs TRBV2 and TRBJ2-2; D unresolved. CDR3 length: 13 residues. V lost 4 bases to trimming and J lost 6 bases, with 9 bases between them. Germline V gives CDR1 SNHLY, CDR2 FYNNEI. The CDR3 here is CASSGQYPGELFF. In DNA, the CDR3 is TGTGCCAGCAGTGGTCAGTATCCCGGGGAGCTGTTTTTT.